This T cell receptor beta chain was profiled in a study of T cell changes during pregnancy in multiple sclerosis. Germline CDR1 is MNHEY and CDR2 is SVGAGI. The CDR3 is 13 residues long. The germline V and J ends were trimmed by 2 bases and 5 bases, with 9 bases remaining between them. Method: immunoSEQ multiplex PCR; TCRdb's copy keeps in-frame clones and lacks some. The table includes about 99,000 clones, 85% to 95% detected once. The specimen was peripheral blood, collected after pregnancy. V gene TRBV6-5 combines with J gene TRBJ1-1; D perhaps matches TRBD1 (6 bases). The TCR sequence derives from a female donor with multiple sclerosis, enrolled in a pregnancy study. The CDR3: CASSYGRGTEAFF. The CDR3 nucleotides are TGTGCCAGCAGTTACGGGAGGGGGACTGAAGCTTTCTTT.